This T cell receptor beta chain was retrieved from a study of blood T cells in healthy people across ages. Primers used in a second PCR of roughly 6 to 11 cycles were a sample-barcoded 5' primer and a J-beta primer mix. Each CDR3 protein is one row after TCRdb ran MiXCR on the 5' RACE reads. Counted here are roughly 680,000 distinct CDR3 sequences, around half occurring once; the ten biggest clones make up roughly 31%. Between the trimmed V and J ends, which lost 9 bases and 2 bases, there was a span of 22 bases. The CDR3 consists of 16 residues. Germline-derived CDR1 and CDR2 are SGHRS and YFSETQ. The chain combines TRBV5-1 with TRBJ2-3; D is possibly TRBD2 (5 bases). The sequence derives from a woman in her fifties or sixties in good health. Specimen: blood. Written as DNA, the CDR3 is TGCGCCACCTCGGATGCTACTAGTTTTAACACAGATACGCAGTATTTT. It specifies CATSDATSFNTDTQYF.